The source of this T cell receptor (beta chain) is a study of control samples from healthy donors and cancer patients. Measured with immunoSEQ multiplex PCR; TCRdb has only the in-frame clones, and not every one. The profile shows 95,000 to 150,000 clones, around 86% of them singletons. This CDR3 spans 16 amino acids. Trimming took 1 base from V and 1 from J, leaving 13 bases between them. Germline CDR1 and CDR2: SGHVS and FQNEAQ. The specimen sequenced was blood. The sequence was obtained from a man aged 35-49 years in good health. The rearrangement links TRBV7-8 to TRBJ1-1, with D possibly matching TRBD1 (6 bases). The CDR3 spells CASSLVFVQGNTEAFF. CDR3 sequence (DNA): TGTGCCAGCAGCTTAGTTTTCGTACAGGGGAACACTGAAGCTTTCTTT. The full variable domain, completed using reference TRBV7-8 and TRBJ1-1, is GAGVSQSPRYKVAKRGQDVALRCDPISGHVSLFWYQQALGQGPEFLTYFQNEAQLDKSGLPSDRFFAERPEGSVSTLKIQRTQQEDSAVYLCASSLVFVQGNTEAFFGQGTRLTVV.